Detailed here is one T cell receptor (beta chain). The data are from a study of blood T cell repertoires in COVID-19. TCRdb keeps only in-frame clones here, not all; method: immunoSEQ multiplex PCR. The table lists 100,000 to 150,000 clones, roughly 87% of them singletons. This TCR came from a woman older than 75 with acute or convalescent COVID-19. The sequenced sample consisted of peripheral blood.

CDR3 amino acids: CASRDRVTGELFF. CDR3 bases: TGTGCCAGCCGGGACAGGGTAACCGGGGAGCTGTTTTTT. V gene TRBV2 combines with J gene TRBJ2-2, with 9 bases identical to TRBD1. Trimming removed 8 bases from V and 5 bases from J; junction bases left unmatched: 3. The CDR3 runs to 13 residues. Germline V gene data show CDR1 as SNHLY and CDR2 as FYNNEI.